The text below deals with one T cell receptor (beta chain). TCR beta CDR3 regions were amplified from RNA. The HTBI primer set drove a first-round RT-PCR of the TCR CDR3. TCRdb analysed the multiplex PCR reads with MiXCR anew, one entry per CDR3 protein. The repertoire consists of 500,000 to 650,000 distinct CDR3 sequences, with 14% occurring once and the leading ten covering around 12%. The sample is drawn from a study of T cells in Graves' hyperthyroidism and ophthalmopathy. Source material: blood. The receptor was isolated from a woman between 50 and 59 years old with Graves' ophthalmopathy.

CDR3 in amino acids: CASSIGGLVVNEQFF. CDR3 in DNA: TGTGCCAGTAGTATCGGGGGACTAGTGGTGAATGAGCAGTTCTTC. V is TRBV19 and J is TRBJ2-1; 8 bases are a match to TRBD2. The trim removed 3 bases at V and 7 bases at J, leaving 8 bases unmatched. Looked up from germline, CDR1 is LNHDA and CDR2 is SQIVND (reference sequence). The CDR3 spans 15 residues.